Below, 21 T cell receptor beta chains from the same sample are listed, as sequenced in a study of blood T cell repertoires in COVID-19. Measured with immunoSEQ multiplex PCR; TCRdb has only the in-frame clones, and not every one. The table lists some 76,000 clones, 75% to 85% of them singletons, with 27% in the top ten. Sequenced input: peripheral blood. The receptors come from a human donor in a cohort sampled during active COVID-19.

V is TRBV24-1 and J is TRBJ2-3; TRBD2 agrees at 7 bases. V trimming: 7 bases; J trimming: 3 bases; junction bases outside the gene matches: 6. The CDR3 spans 14 residues. Per the germline V gene, CDR1 is KGHDR and CDR2 is SFDVKD. CDR3 protein: CATRMGGWTDTQYF. The CDR3 DNA follows: TGTGCCACCAGGATGGGGGGGTGGACAGATACGCAGTATTTT.

This clone came up a few times. The rearrangement joins TRBV7-5 to TRBJ2-7; the D call of TRBD2 is as the table states it, not checked on the DNA. TRBV7-5 is assigned pseudogene status. The length of the CDR3 is 16 residues. The CDR3 DNA sequence: TGTGCCAGAACCCCTTGCGAGGGCACCGAATCCTACGAGCAGTACTTC. The encoded protein is CARTPCEGTESYEQYF.

The J gene is TRBJ2-3, the V gene TRBV24-1; 10 bases match TRBD1. Germline CDR1 is KGHDR and CDR2 is SFDVKD. The CDR3 is 17 residues long. The J segment lost 4 bases and the V segment lost 4 bases, leaving 10 bases of the junction unmatched. The CDR3 DNA reads as TGTGCCACCAGTGACCGATGGACAGGGGGGGGATCAGATACGCAGTATTTT. It translates to CATSDRWTGGGSDTQYF.

In its sample, this clone was seen once. V usage is TRBV6-4 and J usage is TRBJ1-1; a weak D match, TRBD1 (5 bases). The CDR3 covers 13 residues. Looked up from germline, CDR1 is MRHNA and CDR2 is SNTAGT. V lost 2 bases and J 8 bases, leaving 12 bases between the germline ends. This CDR3 is CASSDGAQFEAFF. CDR3 bases: TGTGCCAGCAGTGACGGGGCCCAGTTCGAAGCTTTCTTT.

The chain is built from TRBV9 and TRBJ1-1; tentative D call: TRBD1 (5 bases). Between the trimmed V and J ends, which lost 4 bases and 1 base, there was a span of 8 bases. The CDR3 sequence is 13 residues long. From germline, CDR1 is SGDLS and CDR2 YYNGEE. The CDR3, as DNA: TGTGCCAGCAGCTTCACAGGGAACACTGAAGCTTTCTTT. It translates to CASSFTGNTEAFF.

The chain couples TRBV29-1 to TRBJ2-7, with D hard to call. V was shortened by 4 bases and J by 0 bases, with 7 bases between the two germline ends. The CDR3 covers 12 residues. Germline values: CDR1 SQVTM, CDR2 ANQGSEA. CDR3 residues: CSVVAVSYEQYF. DNA for the CDR3: TGCAGCGTTGTAGCCGTCTCCTACGAGCAGTACTTC.

The chain joins TRBV3-1 (or the pseudogene TRBV3-2) to TRBJ1-4; D call uncertain. The germline V gene encodes CDR1 LGHDT and CDR2 YNNKEL (reference sequence). V was clipped by 4 bases and J by 4 bases, with 7 bases between them. The CDR3 consists of 13 residues. The CDR3 bases are TGTGCCAGCAGCCCGAACTTTAATGAAAAACTGTTTTTT. Translation: CASSPNFNEKLFF.

The chain combines TRBV11-2 with TRBJ2-1, with TRBD1 matching over 9 bases. V lost 5 bases and J lost 3; bases outside the gene matches: 5. This CDR3 region has 15 residues. Germline V CDR1 and CDR2: SGHAT, FQNNGV. CDR3 loop: CASSPLTGGYNEQFF. The CDR3 coding sequence is TGTGCCAGCAGCCCCCTGACAGGGGGCTACAATGAGCAGTTCTTC.

V gene TRBV15 combines with J gene TRBJ1-4, with TRBD1 matching 7 bases. Germline lookup yields CDR1 LNHNV and CDR2 YYDKDF (reference sequence). After removal of 4 bases from V and 8 bases from J, the junction contained 7 bases not matched to a gene. The CDR3 is 14 residues long. The CDR3 reads CATSTTGFEEKLFF. CDR3 bases: TGTGCCACCAGCACGACAGGGTTCGAGGAAAAACTGTTTTTT.

This chain links TRBV2 with TRBJ2-7, with D tentatively TRBD2 (5 bases). This CDR3 has 14 amino acids. V was clipped by 6 bases and J by 5 bases, with 17 bases between them. Per the germline V gene, CDR1 is SNHLY and CDR2 is FYNNEI. CDR3 region: CASRRLTARDEQYF. CDR3 nucleotides: TGTGCCAGCAGGAGGCTAACCGCGAGGGACGAGCAGTACTTC.

The chain recombines TRBV7-2 with TRBJ1-1; no clear D. Germline V lookup: CDR1 SGHTA, CDR2 FQGNSA. There are 13 residues in the CDR3. V was shortened by 8 bases and J by 1 base, with 11 bases between the two germline ends. The CDR3 bases are TGTGCCAGCGCCCAACCCGGGAACACTGAAGCTTTCTTT. This translates into CASAQPGNTEAFF.

The chain employs TRBV3-1 (or the pseudogene TRBV3-2) and TRBJ2-5; D may be TRBD2 (5 bases). The germline V gene encodes CDR1 LGHDT and CDR2 YNNKEL (reference sequence). V was clipped by 1 base and J by 1 base, with 13 bases between them. The CDR3 length is 16 residues. Written as DNA, the CDR3 is TGTGCCAGCAGCCAAGTGGCTAGCCGCCCCCAAGAGACCCAGTACTTC. Encoded protein: CASSQVASRPQETQYF.

The J gene is TRBJ1-2, the V gene TRBV5-4; 10 positions agree with TRBD1. The CDR3 spans 15 residues. CDR1 is SGHNT and CDR2 is YYREEE in the germline V gene (reference sequence). Germline trimming cut 1 base from V and 1 base from J; bases unmatched to any gene: 1. The DNA for the CDR3 is TGTGCCAGCAGCTTGCGGACAGGGGGTAACTATGGCTACACCTTC. Translation gives CASSLRTGGNYGYTF.

V usage is TRBV5-4 and J usage is TRBJ1-6, with D maybe TRBD1 (5 bases). The CDR3 runs to 15 residues. Germline lookup yields CDR1 SGHNT and CDR2 YYREEE (reference sequence). Trimming cost V 0 bases and J 5 bases, with 9 bases left between them. The CDR3 DNA follows: TGTGCCAGCAGCTTGGACAGGCCCAATAATTCACCCCTCCACTTT. Translated, it gives CASSLDRPNNSPLHF.

The chain carries TRBV2 and TRBJ2-7; 7 bases are a match to TRBD1. The germline gives CDR1 SNHLY, CDR2 FYNNEI. The CDR3 totals 13 residues. The J segment lost 5 bases and the V segment lost 4 bases, leaving 5 bases of the junction unmatched. The CDR3 region has the DNA TGTGCCAGCAGTGCGGAAGGGGGCGACGAGCAGTACTTC. Protein sequence: CASSAEGGDEQYF. The whole variable domain, remainder taken from reference TRBV2 and TRBJ2-7, is EPEVTQTPSHQVTQMGQEVILRCVPISNHLYFYWYRQILGQKVEFLVSFYNNEISEKSEIFDDQFSVERPDGSNFTLKIRSTKLEDSAMYFCASSAEGGDEQYFGPGTRLTVT.

This clone was detected only once. As DNA, the CDR3 is TGTGCCTGGAGTGAGATCAGGGAGGATCAGCCCCAGCATTTT. It yields the protein CAWSEIREDQPQHF. The chain recombines TRBV30 with TRBJ1-5; a weak D match, TRBD1 (5 bases). The CDR3 consists of 14 residues. Germline V gives CDR1 GTSNPN, CDR2 SVGIG (reference sequence). The V and J ends lost 1 base and 5 bases respectively, with 12 bases between them.

The chain recombines TRBV5-1 with TRBJ2-3; 14 bases line up with TRBD2. Germline V CDR1 and CDR2: SGHRS, YFSETQ. The junction had 2 bases not matched to a gene; V was cut back by 4 bases and J by 1 base. The CDR3 runs to 16 residues. The CDR3, as DNA: TGCGCCAGCAGCACGGGACTAGCGGGGGGCACAGATACGCAGTATTTT. This encodes CASSTGLAGGTDTQYF.

The gene calls are TRBV30 and TRBJ2-7; D unclear. Trimming removed 5 bases from V and 4 bases from J, with 9 bases in between. In germline, CDR1 is GTSNPN, CDR2 SVGIG (reference sequence). The CDR3 extends over 11 amino acids. The CDR3 DNA sequence: TGTGCCTGGGGATCAGTTTACGAGCAGTACTTC. Translated, it gives CAWGSVYEQYF. The full variable domain, its missing parts supplied by reference TRBV30 and TRBJ2-7, is SQTIHQWPATLVQPVGSPLSLECTVEGTSNPNLYWYRQAAGRGLQLLFYSVGIGQISSEVPQNLSASRPQDRQFILSSKKLLLSDSGFYLCAWGSVYEQYFGPGTRLTVT.

A few counts support this clone. V is TRBV19 and J is TRBJ2-2; D gene ambiguous. The CDR3 runs 13 residues. Germline V gene data show CDR1 as LNHDA and CDR2 as SQIVND (reference sequence). Trimming took 5 bases from V and 3 from J, leaving 7 bases between them. The CDR3 DNA reads TGTGCCAGTAGTCGTCTTCACACCGGGGAGCTGTTTTTT. This sequence encodes CASSRLHTGELFF.

This sequence joins TRBV4-1 and TRBJ1-4; D ambiguous. Germline lookup yields CDR1 MGHRA and CDR2 YSYEKL. V was trimmed by 3 bases and J by 5 bases, leaving 13 bases between them. The CDR3 loop spans 15 amino acids. The CDR3 protein is CASSQHTAANEKLFF. The CDR3, as DNA: TGCGCCAGCAGCCAGCATACGGCGGCCAATGAAAAACTGTTTTTT.

The chain couples TRBV12-3 or TRBV12-4 to TRBJ1-2; no firm D call. This CDR3 region has 12 residues. V lost 3 bases, J lost 4 bases, and 6 bases lay in between. Here the CDR3 DNA reads TGTGCCAGCAGTTTTTCCCGCTATGGCTACACCTTC. It translates to CASSFSRYGYTF.